This T cell receptor (beta chain) was recovered during a study of blood T cells in healthy people across ages. CDR1 and CDR2 (germline): SGHDN, FVKESK. There are 16 residues in the CDR3. V was trimmed by 0 bases and J by 0 bases, leaving 12 bases between them. With a J-beta primer mix and a sample-barcoded 5' primer, a second PCR ran about 6 to 11 cycles. Using its own MiXCR run on the 5' RACE reads, TCRdb lists one record per CDR3 protein. In the table there are 650,000 to 1,000,000 distinct CDR3 sequences, under 40% of which are singletons. V gene TRBV14 combines with J gene TRBJ2-7; tentative D call: TRBD1 (6 bases). Sequencing used blood. The source of this sequence is a man between 18 and 35 years old in good health. CDR3 nucleotides: TGTGCCAGCAGCCAAGATTCACAGGGTGGCTCCTACGAGCAGTACTTC. Its translation: CASSQDSQGGSYEQYF.